What follows are 17 T cell receptor beta chains derived from one specimen sequenced in a study of cytomegalovirus exposure and HLA in healthy donors. Sequencing used immunoSEQ multiplex PCR; TCRdb keeps in-frame clones, though not all of them. The table includes approximately 170,000 clones, 84% detected once. The sample comprised PBMCs. The source of these receptors is a man younger than 45 in good health and CMV-seropositive.

The chain carries TRBV19 and TRBJ1-5; D is unclear. This CDR3 has 16 residues. Trimming left V 5 bases short and J 0 bases short, with 14 bases between. Germline-derived CDR1 and CDR2 are LNHDA and SQIVND (reference sequence). CDR3 coding DNA: TGTGCCAGTAGTCTTCGCGGAGTATATAGCAATCAGCCCCAGCATTTT. Protein product: CASSLRGVYSNQPQHF.

Many counts were recorded for this clone. This chain joins TRBV5-4 and TRBJ1-1; 8 bases are shared with TRBD1. The CDR3 consists of 16 residues. J lost 4 bases, V lost 4 bases, and 12 bases had no gene match. Per germline, CDR1 SGHNT and CDR2 YYREEE (reference sequence). The CDR3 here is CASSRPGQEIVTEAFF. Written as DNA, the CDR3 is TGTGCCAGCAGCCGACCGGGACAGGAAATAGTCACTGAAGCTTTCTTT.

J is TRBJ1-2 and V is TRBV30, with TRBD1 identical over 9 bases. Germline CDR1 is GTSNPN and CDR2 is SVGIG (reference sequence). The CDR3 is 16 residues long. J gave up 4 bases and V 3 bases, and 12 bases lay outside the gene matches. The CDR3 DNA sequence: TGTGCCTGGAGGGGACAGGGAGTAGGGGGGGTCTATGGCTACACCTTC. It yields the protein CAWRGQGVGGVYGYTF.

The CDR3 DNA is TGTGCCTGGTATGGAGTGTACGACACTGAAGCTTTCTTT. It encodes CAWYGVYDTEAFF. This chain links TRBV30 with TRBJ1-1, with no clear D. CDR3 length: 13 residues. The germline gives CDR1 GTSNPN, CDR2 SVGIG (reference sequence). V dropped 5 bases and J dropped 3 bases, with 13 bases sitting between them.

V is TRBV7-6 and J is TRBJ1-4; the match to TRBD1 covers 7 bases. The V and J ends lost 5 bases and 8 bases, in that order; junction bases with no gene match: 20. Germline lookup yields CDR1 SGHVS and CDR2 FNYEAQ. This CDR3 region has 18 residues. The CDR3 DNA is TGTGCCAGCAGCCGCTCCGGAAGGGGGCTAATGATTAAGGAAAAACTGTTTTTT. Encoded protein: CASSRSGRGLMIKEKLFF.

The chain recombines TRBV6-7 with TRBJ1-5, with TRBD1 identical over 7 bases. TRBV6-7 is an ORF, with its function uncertain. This CDR3 has 16 residues. V lost 6 bases, J lost 7 bases, and 15 bases stayed unmatched. CDR3 sequence: CASSTKTKQGKQPQHF. In DNA form, the CDR3 reads TGTGCCAGCAGCACCAAGACCAAACAGGGGAAACAGCCCCAGCATTTT.

This chain joins TRBV4-3 and TRBJ1-2; D is perhaps TRBD1 (5 bases). CDR1 is LGHNA and CDR2 is YSLEER in the germline V gene. The CDR3 extends over 12 amino acids. Trimming stripped 2 bases from V and 8 bases from J, with 9 bases between. The CDR3 bases are TGCGCCAGCAGCCAATCCCAGGGAGGCTACACCTTC. Translating gives CASSQSQGGYTF.

The chain is built from TRBV15 and TRBJ1-1; 8 bases are shared with TRBD1. Germline V gene sequence: CDR1 LNHNV, CDR2 YYDKDF (reference sequence). This CDR3 spans 14 amino acids. Trimming took 9 bases from V and 1 from J; bases not matched to a gene: 7. CDR3 in DNA: TGTGCCACGCAGGGGGCAGGGGAGAACACTGAAGCTTTCTTT. It codes for CATQGAGENTEAFF.

In this sample, this clone turned up a few times. Sequence at one end of the junction differs from germline and may be a read error. The chain recombines TRBV2 with TRBJ2-2; D ambiguous. Germline V gene lookup returns CDR1 SNHLY and CDR2 FYNNEI. The CDR3 totals 14 residues. The CDR3 DNA follows: TGTGCCAGCGGTGACCGCAAGCGTCCCGGGGAGCTGTTTTTT. Protein product: CASGDRKRPGELFF.

This sequence joins TRBV29-1 and TRBJ1-2; 8 positions agree with TRBD1. Looked up from germline, CDR1 is SQVTM and CDR2 is ANQGSEA. V lost 5 bases to trimming and J lost 3 bases; unmatched junction nucleotides: 2. CDR3 length: 12 amino acids. CDR3: CSVSGQDYGYTF. DNA for the CDR3: TGCAGCGTTTCGGGACAGGACTATGGCTACACCTTC.

This clone was found once. The V and J genes are TRBV27 and TRBJ1-1; possible D gene TRBD1, 6 bases. Trimming cost V 2 bases and J 0 bases, with 10 bases left between them. The CDR3 sequence is 15 residues long. Germline V gives CDR1 MNHEY, CDR2 SMNVEV (reference sequence). The CDR3 nucleotides read TGTGCCAGCAGTTTACGGACAGCCATGAACACTGAAGCTTTCTTT. It is translated as CASSLRTAMNTEAFF.

The chain is built from TRBV21-1 and TRBJ2-2; the table's D call, TRBD1, has no DNA check behind it. TRBV21-1 is a documented pseudogene. This CDR3 is 15 amino acids long. The CDR3 reads CASSKLQGNTGELFF. CDR3 DNA sequence: TGTGCCAGCAGCAAATTACAGGGGAACACCGGGGAGCTGTTTTTT.

The chain couples TRBV15 to TRBJ1-4; TRBD1 aligns across 9 bases. The CDR3 spans 16 residues. The germline V gene has CDR1 LNHNV and CDR2 YYDKDF (reference sequence). V dropped 3 bases and J dropped 6; count of bases not matched to a gene: 8. The CDR3 reads CATSRTGGDNYEKLFF. CDR3 nucleotides: TGTGCCACCAGCAGGACAGGGGGGGATAATTATGAAAAACTGTTTTTT.

This clone was detected ten times or more. The genes are TRBV25-1 and TRBJ1-1; D not certain. The CDR3 is 11 residues long. Trimming took off 5 bases at V and 4 bases at J, with 5 bases between the two ends. CDR1 and CDR2 (germline): MGHDK, SYGVNS. CDR3 amino acids: CASSRFTEAFF. CDR3 in DNA: TGTGCCAGCAGTCGGTTCACTGAAGCTTTCTTT.

The rearrangement links TRBV7-6 to TRBJ2-2; possibly TRBD1 for D (6 bases). CDR1 and CDR2 from the germline V gene are SGHVS and FNYEAQ. Deletions cut 7 bases from V and 6 bases from J, with 15 bases between. This CDR3 region has 14 residues. The CDR3 sequence: CASTETTGSGELFF. The CDR3 region has the DNA TGTGCCAGCACCGAGACAACAGGGTCCGGGGAGCTGTTTTTT.

This clone was observed a few times. The J gene is TRBJ2-2, the V gene TRBV7-8, with a weak D call TRBD1 (6 bases). Trimming cost V 5 bases and J 5 bases, with 12 bases left between them. Looked up from germline, CDR1 is SGHVS and CDR2 is FQNEAQ. CDR3 length: 14 residues. The CDR3 coding sequence is TGTGCCAGCAGCCGACCCAGGGGAACCGGGGAGCTGTTTTTT. Protein: CASSRPRGTGELFF.

V is TRBV6-6 and J is TRBJ2-1; tentative D call: TRBD2 (6 bases). This CDR3 has 12 amino acids. From germline, CDR1 is MNHNY and CDR2 SVGAGI (reference sequence). Trimming removed 7 bases from V and 9 bases from J, with 13 bases in between. The CDR3 sequence: CASNDPGGEQFF. CDR3 coding DNA: TGTGCCAGCAACGACCCCGGGGGTGAGCAGTTCTTC.